One and the same sample provided the 29 T cell receptor beta chains below, sequenced in a study of T cell responses to AZD1222 COVID-19 vaccine. The protocol was immunoSEQ multiplex PCR, while the TCRdb copy is restricted to in-frame clones and leaves out a portion. Counted here are 50,000 to 55,000 clones, around 85% occurring once; the ten biggest clones make up around 27%. Sequences were derived from peripheral blood, sampled on day 0 of AZD1222 vaccination. The source is an adult in good health.

The chain links TRBV5-1 to TRBJ2-5; D is ambiguous. Germline V lookup: CDR1 SGHRS, CDR2 YFSETQ. The CDR3 has 14 residues. V was trimmed by 3 bases and J by 4 bases, leaving 13 bases between them. The CDR3 DNA follows: TGCGCCAGCAGCTCCGTGGTGGACGGAGAGACCCAGTACTTC. This gives the protein CASSSVVDGETQYF.

The chain couples TRBV12-3 or TRBV12-4 to TRBJ1-2, with 11 bases fitting TRBD1. This CDR3 is 13 amino acids long. V gave up 6 bases and J gave up 7 bases; unmatched junction bases: 4. CDR3 DNA: TGTGCCAGCAGCCCCGGGACAGGGGGTGGCTACACCTTC. Encoded protein: CASSPGTGGGYTF.

The rearrangement joins TRBV28 to TRBJ2-5; 9 positions match TRBD2. This CDR3 is built from 14 residues. CDR1 MDHEN and CDR2 SYDVKM come from the germline V gene. The J segment lost 1 base and the V segment lost 5 bases, leaving 2 bases of the junction unmatched. The CDR3 reads CASSVAGAQETQYF. The CDR3 DNA sequence: TGTGCCAGCAGTGTAGCGGGAGCCCAAGAGACCCAGTACTTC. The full variable domain, its missing parts supplied by reference TRBV28 and TRBJ2-5, is DVKVTQSSRYLVKRTGEKVFLECVQDMDHENMFWYRQDPGLGLRLIYFSYDVKMKEKGDIPEGYSVSREKKERFSLILESASTNQTSMYLCASSVAGAQETQYFGPGTRLLVL.

This clone is a singleton in its sample. V is TRBV11-2 and J is TRBJ1-1, with D maybe TRBD1 (6 bases). CDR1 is SGHAT and CDR2 is FQNNGV in the germline V gene. V lost 4 bases and J lost 1, with 13 bases in between. This CDR3 has 15 amino acids. CDR3 nucleotides: TGTGCCAGCAGCTCATTGGGACATCGGAACACTGAAGCTTTCTTT. This sequence encodes CASSSLGHRNTEAFF.

The rearrangement joins TRBV3-1 (or the pseudogene TRBV3-2) to TRBJ2-3, with D tentatively TRBD2 (5 bases). The CDR3 is 13 amino acids. Looked up from germline, CDR1 is LGHDT and CDR2 is YNNKEL (reference sequence). V was trimmed by 1 base and J by 7 bases, leaving 9 bases between them. The DNA of the CDR3 is TGTGCCAGCAGCCAAGGATACGGGAATACGCAGTATTTT. Translation gives CASSQGYGNTQYF.

The chain is built from TRBV7-2 and TRBJ1-5; maybe TRBD1 (5 bases). Germline CDR1 SGHTA, CDR2 FQGNSA. Trimming removed 1 base at V and 7 bases at J, with 14 bases between. This CDR3 has 15 residues. This CDR3 reads CASSLEVQGGQPQHF. The CDR3 DNA reads TGTGCCAGCAGCTTAGAGGTGCAGGGTGGACAGCCCCAGCATTTT.

J is TRBJ2-1 and V is TRBV29-1; weak D call: TRBD2 (8 bases). This CDR3 has 14 residues. CDR1 and CDR2 (germline): SQVTM, ANQGSEA. Trimming pared 6 bases from V and 7 bases from J, leaving 19 bases between. The CDR3 here is CSVRGLGGSNEQFF. The DNA for the CDR3 is TGCAGCGTGCGGGGACTAGGGGGCTCAAATGAGCAGTTCTTC.

This clone has more than one count but fewer than ten. The J gene is TRBJ2-7, the V gene TRBV5-1; 7 bases line up with TRBD2. This CDR3 is built from 14 residues. With 6 bases clipped from V and 6 bases from J, the junction kept 12 bases outside the gene matches. CDR1 and CDR2 (germline): SGHRS, YFSETQ. DNA of the CDR3: TGCGCCAGCACTCCGGGACTCCCGGGGGGCGAGCAGTACTTC. Amino acid sequence: CASTPGLPGGEQYF. Drawing the rest from reference TRBV5-1 and TRBJ2-7, the complete variable domain is KAGVTQTPRYLIKTRGQQVTLSCSPISGHRSVSWYQQTPGQGLQFLFEYFSETQRNKGNFPGRFSGRQFSNSRSEMNVSTLELGDSALYLCASTPGLPGGEQYFGPGTRLTVT.

CDR3: CASSLVRDKAFF. The CDR3 DNA follows: TGTGCCAGCAGCTTAGTTAGGGACAAAGCTTTCTTT. This chain joins TRBV11-3 and TRBJ1-1; possibly TRBD1 for D (6 bases). The CDR3 length is 12 residues. Trimming stripped 1 base from V and 9 bases from J, with 9 bases between. In germline, CDR1 is SGHNT, CDR2 YENEEA.

V usage is TRBV15 and J usage is TRBJ2-2; no clear D gene. V shed 5 bases and J shed 5 bases, with 9 bases lying between them. This CDR3 has 13 amino acids. Germline assignment: CDR1 LNHNV and CDR2 YYDKDF (reference sequence). CDR3 residues: CATSEVGTGELFF. DNA for the CDR3: TGTGCCACCAGCGAAGTGGGTACCGGGGAGCTGTTTTTT. Combining the CDR3 with reference TRBV15 and TRBJ2-2 gives the whole variable domain DAMVIQNPRYQVTQFGKPVTLSCSQTLNHNVMYWYQQKSSQAPKLLFHYYDKDFNNEADTPDNFQSRRPNTSFCFLDIRSPGLGDTAMYLCATSEVGTGELFFGEGSRLTVL.

The chain uses TRBV5-6 and TRBJ2-7, with TRBD2 as a possible D gene (5 bases). Germline values: CDR1 SGHDT, CDR2 YYEEEE. Between the trimmed V and J ends, which lost 4 bases and 3 bases, there was a span of 11 bases. The CDR3 is 13 residues long. CDR3 sequence reads: CASSPAGFYEQYF. The CDR3 DNA sequence: TGTGCCAGCAGCCCGGCGGGTTTCTACGAGCAGTACTTC.

In this sample, this clone turned up once. This chain's CDR3 is CASSHGQGSLREQYF. CDR3 nucleotide sequence: TGTGCCAGCTCACACGGTCAGGGTAGTCTGAGGGAGCAGTACTTC. The J gene is TRBJ2-7, the V gene TRBV18, with a weak D call TRBD1 (5 bases). CDR1 and CDR2 from the germline V gene are KGHSH and LQKENI. Trimming stripped 4 bases from V and 7 bases from J, with 20 bases between. CDR3 length equals 15 residues. Looking up the rest from reference TRBV18 and TRBJ2-7 gives the full variable domain: NAGVMQNPRHLVRRRGQEARLRCSPMKGHSHVYWYRQLPEEGLKFMVYLQKENIIDESGMPKERFSAEFPKEGPSILRIQQVVRGDSAAYFCASSHGQGSLREQYFGPGTRLTVT.

The chain employs TRBV11-2 and TRBJ1-5; 9 nucleotides match TRBD1. Germline V gives CDR1 SGHAT, CDR2 FQNNGV. V trimming: 3 bases; J trimming: 7 bases; junction bases outside the gene matches: 4. The CDR3 has 14 residues. Here the CDR3 reads CASSFLGQGQPQHF. The CDR3 nucleotides read TGTGCCAGCAGCTTCCTGGGACAGGGACAGCCCCAGCATTTT.

This clone was seen a few times. The rearrangement uses TRBV5-1 and TRBJ2-3, with D possibly being TRBD2 (7 bases). The CDR3 contains 16 residues. CDR1 and CDR2 (germline): SGHRS, YFSETQ. Trimming pared 4 bases from V and 2 bases from J, leaving 17 bases between. The CDR3 protein is CASSRGAGNPTDTQYF. CDR3 nucleotides: TGCGCCAGCAGCCGGGGGGCAGGGAATCCCACAGATACGCAGTATTTT.

The chain couples TRBV3-1 (or the pseudogene TRBV3-2) to TRBJ1-5, with 7 bases aligning to TRBD1. CDR1 and CDR2 (germline): LGHDT, YNNKEL (reference sequence). J gave up 2 bases and V 1 base, and 2 bases lay outside the gene matches. The CDR3 runs to 15 residues. As DNA, the CDR3 is TGTGCCAGCAGCCAAGGAGGGGGCGGCAATCAGCCCCAGCATTTT. Its translation is CASSQGGGGNQPQHF.

V usage is TRBV27 and J usage is TRBJ2-1, with a tentative D call TRBD2 (5 bases). V was shortened by 3 bases and J by 9 bases, with 12 bases between the two germline ends. This CDR3 is 13 amino acids long. From germline, CDR1 is MNHEY and CDR2 SMNVEV (reference sequence). The CDR3 DNA follows: TGTGCCAGCAGTTTTCGAGGGATGCGTGAGCAGTTCTTC. It specifies CASSFRGMREQFF.

The gene calls are TRBV28 and TRBJ2-3; D is ambiguous. Trimming took off 3 bases at V and 2 bases at J, with 6 bases between the two ends. This CDR3 has 13 residues. The germline gives CDR1 MDHEN, CDR2 SYDVKM. The CDR3 bases are TGTGCCAGCAGTTTTAGTGCCACAGATACGCAGTATTTT. Protein sequence: CASSFSATDTQYF.

This clone has a single count. V usage is TRBV19 and J usage is TRBJ2-7; D is perhaps TRBD1 (5 bases). Germline V gene sequence: CDR1 LNHDA, CDR2 SQIVND (reference sequence). This CDR3 region has 14 residues. V was pared by 7 bases and J by 0 bases, with 13 bases between. The CDR3 DNA sequence: TGTGCCAGTACTGTGGGGCCGTCCTCCTACGAGCAGTACTTC. Translation gives CASTVGPSSYEQYF. The whole variable domain, filled in from reference TRBV19 and TRBJ2-7, reads DGGITQSPKYLFRKEGQNVTLSCEQNLNHDAMYWYRQDPGQGLRLIYYSQIVNDFQKGDIAEGYSVSREKKESFPLTVTSAQKNPTAFYLCASTVGPSSYEQYFGPGTRLTVT.

The J gene is TRBJ2-7, the V gene TRBV7-9; a weak D match, TRBD2 (5 bases). Germline V gene sequence: CDR1 SEHNR, CDR2 FQNEAQ (reference sequence). Between the trimmed V and J ends, which lost 1 base and 6 bases, there was a span of 7 bases. The CDR3 contains 12 residues. CDR3 in DNA: TGTGCCAGCAGCTTAGAGGACTCCGAGCAGTACTTC. Its protein product is CASSLEDSEQYF. Supplemented by reference TRBV7-9 and TRBJ2-7, the full variable domain reads DTGVSQNPRHKITKRGQNVTFRCDPISEHNRLYWYRQTLGQGPEFLTYFQNEAQLEKSRLLSDRFSAERPKGSFSTLEIQRTEQGDSAMYLCASSLEDSEQYFGPGTRLTVT.

This sequence joins TRBV27 and TRBJ1-1; 10 bases match TRBD1. V lost 3 bases and J lost 2; bases outside the gene matches: 24. This CDR3 comprises 22 residues. CDR1 is MNHEY and CDR2 is SMNVEV in the germline V gene (reference sequence). The CDR3 protein is CASSFSFRSIPGQGKGNTEAFF. Written as DNA, the CDR3 is TGTGCCAGCAGTTTTAGTTTTCGATCCATCCCGGGACAGGGGAAGGGAAACACTGAAGCTTTCTTT.

The chain combines TRBV18 with TRBJ1-1; the D gene is possibly TRBD1 (6 bases). Germline CDR1 and CDR2: KGHSH and LQKENI. The V end was cut by 4 bases, the J end by 4 bases, with 19 bases between. This CDR3 region has 16 residues. The CDR3 coding sequence is TGTGCCAGCTCACTATCACAGGGAGGGTTTGGCACTGAAGCTTTCTTT. It is translated as CASSLSQGGFGTEAFF.

This chain connects TRBV2 to TRBJ2-3; D remains unclear. The CDR3 is 14 residues long. V was cut by 5 bases and J by 2 bases, with 11 bases left in between. Germline V gene data show CDR1 as SNHLY and CDR2 as FYNNEI. CDR3 amino acids: CASSNPVPTDTQYF. The CDR3 nucleotides read TGTGCCAGCAGTAACCCGGTTCCCACAGATACGCAGTATTTT.

The genes are TRBV2 and TRBJ1-2; TRBD1 aligns across 8 bases. Germline CDR1 and CDR2: SNHLY and FYNNEI. The V and J ends lost 2 bases and 7 bases, in that order; junction bases with no gene match: 15. The CDR3 has 17 residues. CDR3: CASSETLRGQESRGYTF. CDR3 coding DNA: TGTGCCAGCAGTGAAACTCTAAGGGGACAGGAGTCTCGTGGCTACACCTTC.

This clone was recorded only once. J is TRBJ2-7 and V is TRBV28; no reliable D call. From germline, CDR1 is MDHEN and CDR2 SYDVKM. Trimming pared 3 bases from V and 0 bases from J, leaving 12 bases between. The CDR3 runs 15 residues. DNA for the CDR3: TGTGCCAGCAGTTTTAGGGCTAGGAGCTCCTACGAGCAGTACTTC. The encoded protein is CASSFRARSSYEQYF.

This chain connects TRBV4-2 to TRBJ1-5; 9 nucleotides line up with TRBD1. The germline V gene has CDR1 LGHNA and CDR2 YNFKEQ. Trimming at V came to 3 bases and at J to 7 bases, leaving 10 bases not matched to a gene. CDR3 length: 16 residues. The CDR3 spells CASSQTGGNTRQPQHF. In DNA, the CDR3 is TGTGCCAGCAGCCAGACAGGGGGTAACACCCGGCAGCCCCAGCATTTT.

This clone showed up just a few times. V and J are TRBV28 and TRBJ2-4; possible D gene TRBD2, 6 bases. The germline V and J ends were trimmed by 10 bases and 2 bases, with 15 bases remaining between them. Germline V gene lookup returns CDR1 MDHEN and CDR2 SYDVKM. This CDR3 has 14 amino acids. The CDR3 is CATEGSAPKNIQYF. In nucleotides, the CDR3 is TGTGCCACGGAGGGGTCAGCGCCCAAAAACATTCAGTACTTC.

The chain has TRBV2 and TRBJ2-7; 7 positions match TRBD1. V lost 9 bases and J lost 0; bases outside the gene matches: 2. Per germline, CDR1 SNHLY and CDR2 FYNNEI. The CDR3 is made up of 12 amino acids. The CDR3 region is CARGQSSYEQYF. DNA for the CDR3: TGTGCCAGGGGACAGAGCTCCTACGAGCAGTACTTC.

The rearrangement joins TRBV7-2 to TRBJ1-4; D not resolved. V shed 0 bases and J shed 5 bases, with 10 bases lying between them. Germline V gene lookup returns CDR1 SGHTA and CDR2 FQGNSA. The CDR3 loop spans 15 amino acids. The CDR3 nucleotides are TGTGCCAGCAGCTTAGCTTTACGGTCCAATGAAAAACTGTTTTTT. This gives the protein CASSLALRSNEKLFF. Complete variable domain (other parts from reference TRBV7-2 and TRBJ1-4): GAGVSQSPSNKVTEKGKDVELRCDPISGHTALYWYRQSLGQGLEFLIYFQGNSAPDKSGLPSDRFSAERTGGSVSTLTIQRTQQEDSAVYLCASSLALRSNEKLFFGSGTQLSVL.

This clone showed up just a few times. The J gene is TRBJ2-1, the V gene TRBV19, with D unclear. Per the germline V gene, CDR1 is LNHDA and CDR2 is SQIVND (reference sequence). Trimming took off 1 base at V and 9 bases at J, with 7 bases between the two ends. CDR3 length: 12 amino acids. For the CDR3, the DNA is TGTGCCAGTAGTATAGGGATGGGTGAGCAGTTCTTC. The encoded protein is CASSIGMGEQFF.